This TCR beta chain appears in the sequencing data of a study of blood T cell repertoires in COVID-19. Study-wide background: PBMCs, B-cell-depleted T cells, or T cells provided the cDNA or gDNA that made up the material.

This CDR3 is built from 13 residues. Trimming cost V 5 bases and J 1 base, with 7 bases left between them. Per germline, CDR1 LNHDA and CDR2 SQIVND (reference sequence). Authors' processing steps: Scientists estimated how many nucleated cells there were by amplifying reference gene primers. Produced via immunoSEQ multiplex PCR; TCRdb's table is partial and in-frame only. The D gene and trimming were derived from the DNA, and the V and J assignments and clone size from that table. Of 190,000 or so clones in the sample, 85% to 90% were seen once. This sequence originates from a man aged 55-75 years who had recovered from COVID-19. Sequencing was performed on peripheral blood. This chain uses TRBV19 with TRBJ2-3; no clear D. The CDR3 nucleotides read TGTGCCAGTAGTGCCCAGGGCACAGATACGCAGTATTTT. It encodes CASSAQGTDTQYF.